A single sample gave rise to the 3 T cell receptor beta chains below, sequenced in a study of identical twins. TCRdb reprocessed the 5' RACE reads via MiXCR and lists one record per CDR3 protein. Among roughly 1,500,000 distinct CDR3 sequences listed, more than 30% were seen once. The material sequenced was cord blood. These receptors were obtained from a newborn girl in good health.

The rearrangement joins TRBV27 to TRBJ1-1, with 12 bases that match TRBD1. This CDR3 region has 15 residues. The ends lost 1 base at V and 8 bases at J; junction bases unmatched: 5. Germline CDR1 and CDR2: MNHEY and SMNVEV (reference sequence). CDR3 nucleotide sequence: TGTGCCAGCAGTTTATTCGGGACAGGGGGCCCCGAAGCTTTCTTT. It translates to CASSLFGTGGPEAFF.

Worth noting for this clonotype: A junction boundary mismatches the germline segment, possibly from a read error. The chain combines TRBV19 with TRBJ2-1; 9 bases fit TRBD1. CDR3 size: 15 residues. Looked up from germline, CDR1 is LNHDA and CDR2 is SQIVND (reference sequence). The CDR3 nucleotides read TGTGCCAGTAGTATGGGGACAGGGAGATACACTGAGCAGTTCTTC. This sequence encodes CASSMGTGRYTEQFF.

This clonotype was counted a single time. This chain connects TRBV5-1 to TRBJ1-2; 10 bases align to TRBD1. The length of the CDR3 is 15 residues. Germline lookup yields CDR1 SGHRS and CDR2 YFSETQ. V dropped 4 bases and J dropped 8; count of bases not matched to a gene: 11. The DNA of the CDR3 is TGCGCCAGCAGCCCTAGGCCGGGACAGGGGTTCGGCTACACCTTC. It is translated as CASSPRPGQGFGYTF.